This passage covers 27 T cell receptor beta chains from one sample sequenced in a study of T cells in Graves' hyperthyroidism and ophthalmopathy. Using RNA transcripts as the source, TCR beta CDR3 regions were amplified. First-round RT-PCR of the TCR CDR3 relied on the HTBI primer set. In TCRdb, the multiplex PCR reads were re-called with MiXCR into one record per CDR3 protein. The sample holds a few hundred thousand distinct CDR3 sequences; 15% to 17% are singletons and the top ten take around 6.6%. Material: blood. The receptors were sampled from a woman younger than 45 with Graves' hyperthyroidism.

This clonotype was detected ten times or more. V is TRBV9 and J is TRBJ2-7; no firm D call. The CDR3 runs 14 residues. The V gene lost 0 bases and the J gene lost 0 bases, with 7 bases spanning the gap. The V gene's germline CDR1 is SGDLS and CDR2 YYNGEE. This chain's CDR3 is CASSVEPTSYEQYF. CDR3 sequence (DNA): TGTGCCAGCAGCGTAGAACCGACCTCCTACGAGCAGTACTTC.

This clonotype appeared a few times. The chain has TRBV15 and TRBJ2-4; 9 positions agree with TRBD2. The CDR3 covers 17 residues. CDR1 and CDR2 from the germline V gene are LNHNV and YYDKDF (reference sequence). The J segment lost 1 base and the V segment lost 1 base, leaving 5 bases of the junction unmatched. CDR3 sequence reads: CATSRVGRGGAKNIQYF. For the CDR3, the DNA is TGTGCCACCAGCAGAGTTGGGCGGGGGGGGGCCAAAAACATTCAGTACTTC. Supplemented by reference TRBV15 and TRBJ2-4, the full variable domain reads DAMVIQNPRYQVTQFGKPVTLSCSQTLNHNVMYWYQQKSSQAPKLLFHYYDKDFNNEADTPDNFQSRRPNTSFCFLDIRSPGLGDTAMYLCATSRVGRGGAKNIQYFGAGTRLSVL.

This clonotype was observed many times. The rearrangement joins TRBV7-9 to TRBJ2-1; 10 bases match TRBD2. Looked up from germline, CDR1 is SEHNR and CDR2 is FQNEAQ (reference sequence). With 6 bases clipped from V and 0 bases from J, the junction kept 17 bases outside the gene matches. The CDR3 loop spans 20 amino acids. CDR3: CASRPTLTHSGGSSYNEQFF. CDR3 DNA: TGTGCCAGCAGGCCTACACTAACACATAGCGGGGGGAGCTCCTACAATGAGCAGTTCTTC.

In this sample, this clonotype turned up many times. The rearrangement links TRBV5-1 to TRBJ1-2; no reliable D call. Trimming took off 3 bases at V and 8 bases at J, with 11 bases between the two ends. The CDR3 is made up of 12 amino acids. Germline V gives CDR1 SGHRS, CDR2 YFSETQ. The CDR3 sequence: CASSSNQEGYTF. The CDR3 DNA follows: TGCGCCAGCAGCTCGAACCAGGAGGGCTACACCTTC.

This clonotype has only a few counts. The CDR3: CASRITGVNTEAFF. DNA of the CDR3: TGTGCCAGCAGAATTACAGGGGTGAACACTGAAGCTTTCTTT. The gene calls are TRBV27 and TRBJ1-1, with 7 bases identical to TRBD1. The J segment lost 0 bases and the V segment lost 6 bases, leaving 4 bases of the junction unmatched. The germline V gene encodes CDR1 MNHEY and CDR2 SMNVEV (reference sequence). This CDR3 is 14 amino acids long.

This clonotype has ten or more counts. This chain connects TRBV6-1 to TRBJ1-2, with D unresolved. In germline, CDR1 is MNHNS, CDR2 SASEGT. V was cut by 5 bases and J by 1 base, with 11 bases left in between. The CDR3 contains 14 residues. As DNA, the CDR3 is TGTGCCAGCAGTCCCGGTCCTGATAACTATGGCTACACCTTC. Protein sequence: CASSPGPDNYGYTF.

This clonotype showed up many times. The chain has TRBV6-1 and TRBJ2-7; 8 bases are a match to TRBD2. This CDR3 has 15 residues. Germline CDR1 reads MNHNS; CDR2 reads SASEGT. V was pared by 7 bases and J by 1 base, with 9 bases of the junction left unmatched. The CDR3 is CASTKNPSGSYEQYF. The CDR3 DNA reads as TGTGCCAGCACCAAAAACCCTAGCGGGTCCTACGAGCAGTACTTC.

This clonotype was seen more than once but under ten times. This chain joins TRBV6-2 or TRBV6-3 and TRBJ2-2; 8 positions match TRBD2. The CDR3 totals 19 residues. Germline CDR1 reads MNHEY; CDR2 reads SVGEGT. V was pared by 6 bases and J by 7 bases, with 22 bases of the junction left unmatched. CDR3 nucleotides: TGTGCCAGCAGCCCTTCGGCCGGTTTGGGAGCGGGAGCAAGCGGGGAGCTGTTTTTT. This codes for CASSPSAGLGAGASGELFF.

In this sample, this clonotype turned up many times. V gene TRBV6-1 combines with J gene TRBJ2-1, with 7 bases that match TRBD2. V was clipped by 5 bases and J by 2 bases; unmatched bases: 6. This CDR3 has 15 residues. Per the germline V gene, CDR1 is MNHNS and CDR2 is SASEGT. The CDR3 DNA reads as TGTGCCAGCAGTTCGAGGACTAGTACCTACAATGAGCAGTTCTTC. This codes for CASSSRTSTYNEQFF.

The chain combines TRBV12-3 or TRBV12-4 with TRBJ2-2; 7 bases are shared with TRBD2. The trim removed 7 bases at V and 6 bases at J, leaving 23 bases unmatched. The CDR3 is 19 residues long. This chain's CDR3 is CASKDVSAGLREAAGELFF. The CDR3 nucleotides read TGTGCCAGCAAAGACGTCTCAGCGGGATTACGTGAGGCGGCCGGGGAGCTGTTTTTT.

The sample holds many counts of this clonotype. This rearrangement joins TRBV3-1 to TRBJ2-1, with D hard to call. Trimming stripped 4 bases from V and 6 bases from J, with 7 bases between. The CDR3 runs to 12 residues. Germline V lookup: CDR1 LGHDT, CDR2 YNNKEL (reference sequence). The CDR3: CASSRGLNEQFF. The CDR3 bases are TGTGCCAGCAGCCGAGGTCTCAATGAGCAGTTCTTC.

Many counts were recorded for this clonotype. The J gene is TRBJ1-5, the V gene TRBV18, with TRBD1 matching over 7 bases. Germline assignment: CDR1 KGHSH and CDR2 LQKENI. CDR3 size: 15 residues. Trimming removed 2 bases from V and 5 bases from J; junction bases left unmatched: 6. This CDR3 is CASSPDREPYQPQHF. The DNA for the CDR3 is TGTGCCAGCTCACCAGACAGGGAGCCTTATCAGCCCCAGCATTTT.

This clonotype was counted at least ten times. The rearrangement links TRBV12-3 or TRBV12-4 to TRBJ2-2, with TRBD1 matching over 9 bases. This CDR3 has 14 amino acids. The V and J ends lost 6 bases and 7 bases, in that order; junction bases with no gene match: 6. This chain's CDR3 is CASRLQGAGGELFF. CDR3 DNA sequence: TGTGCCAGCAGGCTACAGGGGGCGGGCGGGGAGCTGTTTTTT.

This chain links TRBV7-3 with TRBJ2-1; tentatively, D is TRBD2 (7 bases). The CDR3 loop spans 13 amino acids. The V gene lost 5 bases and the J gene lost 7 bases, with 12 bases spanning the gap. The germline V gene has CDR1 SGHTA and CDR2 FQGTGA. The CDR3 spells CASSRGGGNEQFF. CDR3 nucleotide sequence: TGTGCCAGCAGCCGGGGAGGGGGGAATGAGCAGTTCTTC.

This clonotype has a handful of counts. The chain has TRBV5-1 and TRBJ2-4; 11 nucleotides line up with TRBD1. Trimming at V came to 8 bases and at J to 8 bases, leaving 6 bases not matched to a gene. The CDR3 is 13 residues long. CDR1 SGHRS and CDR2 YFSETQ come from the germline V gene. Written as DNA, the CDR3 is TGCGCCAGGAGGACAGGGGGCGAGGACATTCAGTACTTC. It is translated as CARRTGGEDIQYF.

This clonotype showed up many times. The gene calls are TRBV30 and TRBJ2-2; 10 nucleotides line up with TRBD1. CDR1 and CDR2 (germline): GTSNPN, SVGIG (reference sequence). The V gene end was trimmed by 3 bases and the J gene end by 7 bases; junction bases not matched to a gene: 5. CDR3 length: 14 amino acids. The CDR3 coding sequence is TGTGCCTGGAGGAGACAGGGGGCATTCGGGGAGCTGTTTTTT. This gives the protein CAWRRQGAFGELFF. Looking up the rest from reference TRBV30 and TRBJ2-2 gives the full variable domain: SQTIHQWPATLVQPVGSPLSLECTVEGTSNPNLYWYRQAAGRGLQLLFYSVGIGQISSEVPQNLSASRPQDRQFILSSKKLLLSDSGFYLCAWRRQGAFGELFFGEGSRLTVL.

In this sample, this clonotype turned up many times. This chain uses TRBV20-1 with TRBJ2-7; TRBD1 aligns across 7 bases. V gave up 5 bases and J gave up 0 bases; unmatched junction bases: 4. Germline lookup yields CDR1 DFQATT and CDR2 SNEGSKA (reference sequence). This CDR3 region has 13 residues. The CDR3 DNA sequence: TGCAGTGCTTTCGGGGACAGCTCCTACGAGCAGTACTTC. Translating gives CSAFGDSSYEQYF.

This clonotype appeared many times. The chain links TRBV20-1 to TRBJ2-7; D is unclear. CDR1 and CDR2 from the germline V gene are DFQATT and SNEGSKA (reference sequence). This CDR3 contains 13 residues. The ends were cut back, 1 base at V and 2 bases at J, with 9 bases in the middle. In nucleotides, the CDR3 is TGCAGTGCTAGAGGGACCCATACCTACGAGCAGTACTTC. Protein sequence: CSARGTHTYEQYF.

The chain has TRBV2 and TRBJ1-5; D is undetermined. The CDR3 has 16 amino acids. Germline-derived CDR1 and CDR2 are SNHLY and FYNNEI. The ends were cut back, 4 bases at V and 4 bases at J, with 17 bases in the middle. The CDR3: CASSVKGSYTNQPQHF. For the CDR3, the DNA is TGTGCCAGCAGTGTTAAAGGGAGTTACACTAATCAGCCCCAGCATTTT.

This clonotype has a handful of counts. The chain links TRBV28 to TRBJ2-7, with 7 bases identical to TRBD2. Per the germline V gene, CDR1 is MDHEN and CDR2 is SYDVKM. Trimming at V came to 6 bases and at J to 0 bases, leaving 5 bases not matched to a gene. This CDR3 contains 14 residues. The CDR3 reads CASRRSGNSYEQYF. The CDR3 DNA reads TGTGCCAGCAGGCGCAGCGGGAACTCCTACGAGCAGTACTTC.

This clonotype came up many times. The V and J genes are TRBV27 and TRBJ1-5; 9 nucleotides align to TRBD1. Germline V CDR1 and CDR2: MNHEY, SMNVEV (reference sequence). The CDR3 spans 13 residues. Trimming removed 5 bases from V and 7 bases from J; junction bases left unmatched: 3. In DNA, the CDR3 is TGTGCCAGCAGTACACAGGGGGCCCAGCCCCAGCATTTT. It translates to CASSTQGAQPQHF.

The chain is built from TRBV7-6 and TRBJ1-1; D is possibly TRBD1 (5 bases). Deletions cut 1 base from V and 3 bases from J, with 12 bases between. The CDR3 consists of 15 residues. Germline V CDR1 and CDR2: SGHVS, FNYEAQ. The CDR3 sequence is CASSLEGRGYTEAFF. The CDR3 DNA reads TGTGCCAGCAGCTTAGAAGGGAGGGGCTACACTGAAGCTTTCTTT.

There are a few counts of this clonotype. V gene TRBV20-1 combines with J gene TRBJ1-4; 8 nucleotides align to TRBD1. In germline, CDR1 is DFQATT, CDR2 SNEGSKA (reference sequence). The V gene end was trimmed by 4 bases and the J gene end by 2 bases; junction bases not matched to a gene: 3. The CDR3 is 14 residues long. CDR3 DNA sequence: TGCAGTGCTACAGGGGGCGGGACTAATGAAAAACTGTTTTTT. Translation: CSATGGGTNEKLFF.

The table lists this clonotype with many counts. The chain joins TRBV6-2 or TRBV6-3 to TRBJ2-7; D gene unclear. Trimming pared 0 bases from V and 2 bases from J, leaving 2 bases between. CDR1 MNHEY and CDR2 SVGEGT come from the germline V gene. This CDR3 has 12 residues. The CDR3 region is CASSYSPYEQYF. The CDR3 DNA reads as TGTGCCAGCAGTTACTCCCCCTACGAGCAGTACTTC.

This clonotype appeared a few times. The V call is TRBV5-1, the J call TRBJ1-1; D is unclear. V was pared by 2 bases and J by 4 bases, with 12 bases between. The CDR3 is 14 residues long. Germline CDR1 is SGHRS and CDR2 is YFSETQ. The CDR3 sequence: CASSFGELGTEAFF. DNA for the CDR3: TGCGCCAGCAGCTTTGGGGAGCTCGGCACTGAAGCTTTCTTT.

This clonotype was detected ten times or more. V and J are TRBV12-3 or TRBV12-4 and TRBJ2-5, with D unclear. Trimming took 6 bases from V and 3 from J, leaving 5 bases between them. This CDR3 contains 11 residues. The CDR3 DNA is TGTGCCAGCAGGGAAGAAGAGACCCAGTACTTC. Translation: CASREEETQYF.

This clonotype came up many times. V is TRBV7-2 and J is TRBJ2-7; D ambiguous. V lost 1 base, J lost 0 bases, and 13 bases lay in between. This CDR3 region has 16 residues. Germline V CDR1 and CDR2: SGHTA, FQGNSA. CDR3: CASSLDGTTSSYEQYF. CDR3 sequence (DNA): TGTGCCAGCAGCTTAGATGGCACTACAAGCTCCTACGAGCAGTACTTC.